The clone carrying this T cell receptor beta chain was found many times. Its antigen remains unidentified. Trimming left V 6 bases short and J 6 bases short, with 12 bases between. There are 13 residues in the CDR3. CDR1 and CDR2 (germline): WNHNN, SYGVQD (reference sequence). General study findings and limits: Tumor-infiltrating Treg TCR alpha and beta sequences overlapped most with tumor naive CD4+ T cells, then blood naive. The TCR gene usage of tumor memory CD4+ T cells clustered together with blood and lymph node memory CD4+ cells and with lymph node naive CD4+ cells.

Semi-nested PCR with Nested Universal Primer A followed constant-region reverse priming of full-length variable regions. One entry per CDR3 protein results from TCRdb running MiXCR on the 5' RACE reads. This sample has about 62,000 distinct CDR3 sequences, with nearly 30% found just once. The sample was tumor-infiltrating naive CD4+ T cells sorted from the breast tumor. The subset denotes: naive CD4+ T cells, CD4+CD45RA+CD25-. The J gene is TRBJ1-5, the V gene TRBV10-1; tentative D call: TRBD1 (5 bases). The origin of this receptor is a female donor with breast cancer. In nucleotides, the CDR3 is TGCGCCAGCAGCGACAGACCAGGTCAGCCCCAGCATTTT. Amino acid sequence: CASSDRPGQPQHF.